The 18 T cell receptor beta chains listed next were all sequenced from one sample in a study of blood T cell repertoires in COVID-19 (dated by TCRdb to 2020 to 2022). The library came from the immunoSEQ multiplex PCR assay. The source is immuneACCESS, and TCRdb retained only in-frame sequences with V and J called. Part of the clones is not carried over; for the studies checked, unresolved V genes explain less than half of this, and the remainder is unexplained. Here the sample has around 250,000 clones; 85% to 90% occur a single time. The ten most abundant clones make up 1.5% to 2% of the sample. The material sequenced was PBMCs or T cells enriched from blood (not recorded which). Every receptor here comes from a woman in her 50s who had recovered from COVID-19.

The rearrangement joins TRBV10-2 to TRBJ2-5; possible D gene TRBD2, 5 bases. The CDR3 has 15 amino acids. Trimming stripped 3 bases from V and 5 bases from J, with 16 bases between. Germline-derived CDR1 and CDR2 are WSHSY and SAAADI. CDR3 residues: CASSERAASFETQYF. Written as DNA, the CDR3 is TGCGCCAGCAGTGAAAGAGCGGCAAGCTTTGAGACCCAGTACTTC.

The V call is TRBV5-8, the J call TRBJ1-2; the match to TRBD1 covers 8 bases. The CDR3 has 15 amino acids. Germline V gives CDR1 SGHTS, CDR2 YDEGEE. J gave up 4 bases and V 0 bases, and 5 bases lay outside the gene matches. CDR3 in DNA: TGTGCCAGCAGCTTGGGGGACAGGTATTTCTATGGCTACACCTTC. Encoded protein: CASSLGDRYFYGYTF.

The chain recombines TRBV28 with TRBJ2-3; 7 nucleotides agree with TRBD1. V shed 5 bases and J 6 bases; nucleotides not matched to a gene: 8. This CDR3 is 14 amino acids long. CDR1 is MDHEN, CDR2 SYDVKM, per germline. The DNA for the CDR3 is TGTGCCAGCAGTCGCGCACCGGGACAGGATACGCAGTATTTT. Translation gives CASSRAPGQDTQYF.

The chain recombines TRBV4-2 with TRBJ1-4, with 8 bases identical to TRBD1. The CDR3 loop spans 17 amino acids. V gave up 0 bases and J gave up 4 bases; unmatched junction bases: 7. Germline V lookup: CDR1 LGHNA, CDR2 YNFKEQ. In DNA, the CDR3 is TGTGCCAGCAGCCAAGATCCCTCAGACAGGGGTAATGAAAAACTGTTTTTT. Its translation: CASSQDPSDRGNEKLFF.

The chain couples TRBV30 to TRBJ2-2; D unresolved. CDR1 is GTSNPN and CDR2 is SVGIG in the germline V gene (reference sequence). CDR3 size: 16 residues. Deletions cut 0 bases from V and 5 bases from J, with 16 bases between. Here the CDR3 DNA reads TGTGCCTGGAGTGTAGCTTTGGGTTTGAGGACCGGGGAGCTGTTTTTT. Protein: CAWSVALGLRTGELFF. Full variable domain (outside the CDR3, taken from reference TRBV30 and TRBJ2-2): SQTIHQWPATLVQPVGSPLSLECTVEGTSNPNLYWYRQAAGRGLQLLFYSVGIGQISSEVPQNLSASRPQDRQFILSSKKLLLSDSGFYLCAWSVALGLRTGELFFGEGSRLTVL.

The chain employs TRBV5-1 and TRBJ1-2, with 11 bases matching TRBD1. Germline V gene lookup returns CDR1 SGHRS and CDR2 YFSETQ. The CDR3 is 15 residues long. Losses at the gene ends were 4 bases for V and 4 bases for J; bases not matched to a gene: 6. The CDR3 region is CASSPGQGAAYGYTF. CDR3 in DNA: TGCGCCAGCAGCCCCGGACAGGGGGCGGCCTATGGCTACACCTTC. The entire variable domain, with the rest obtained from reference TRBV5-1 and TRBJ1-2, is as follows: KAGVTQTPRYLIKTRGQQVTLSCSPISGHRSVSWYQQTPGQGLQFLFEYFSETQRNKGNFPGRFSGRQFSNSRSEMNVSTLELGDSALYLCASSPGQGAAYGYTFGSGTRLTVV.

This clone was detected once. This sequence joins TRBV6-2 or TRBV6-3 and TRBJ1-5, with TRBD1 identical over 10 bases. J gave up 2 bases and V 1 base, and 8 bases lay outside the gene matches. CDR3 length equals 18 residues. Germline V gives CDR1 MNHEY, CDR2 SVGEGT. The CDR3 spells CASSYYGTGVSGNQPQHF. CDR3 sequence (DNA): TGTGCCAGCAGTTACTATGGGACAGGGGTTTCGGGCAATCAGCCCCAGCATTTT.

This chain connects TRBV18 to TRBJ2-2, with D maybe TRBD2 (5 bases). V lost 2 bases and J 3 bases, leaving 7 bases between the germline ends. The CDR3 totals 14 residues. Germline-derived CDR1 and CDR2 are KGHSH and LQKENI. CDR3 nucleotides: TGTGCCAGCTCACCAGACGGGGACACCGGGGAGCTGTTTTTT. Translated: CASSPDGDTGELFF.

This sequence joins TRBV4-1 and TRBJ2-5; possibly TRBD1 for D (6 bases). The CDR3 runs to 17 residues. The germline gives CDR1 MGHRA, CDR2 YSYEKL. V dropped 0 bases and J dropped 2 bases, with 16 bases sitting between them. This chain's CDR3 is CASSQDLGQWVQETQYF. CDR3 DNA: TGCGCCAGCAGCCAAGACCTGGGACAATGGGTACAAGAGACCCAGTACTTC.

This chain connects TRBV11-2 to TRBJ2-1; 12 positions match TRBD2. The length of the CDR3 is 17 residues. V lost 7 bases, J lost 7 bases, and 14 bases stayed unmatched. Germline V lookup: CDR1 SGHAT, CDR2 FQNNGV. This CDR3 reads CASMFRLAGGPRNEQFF. Here the CDR3 DNA reads TGTGCCAGCATGTTTAGGCTAGCGGGAGGGCCGAGAAATGAGCAGTTCTTC. Complete variable domain (other parts from reference TRBV11-2 and TRBJ2-1): EAGVAQSPRYKIIEKRQSVAFWCNPISGHATLYWYQQILGQGPKLLIQFQNNGVVDDSQLPKDRFSAERLKGVDSTLKIQPAKLEDSAVYLCASMFRLAGGPRNEQFFGPGTRLTVL.

This clone came up many times. DNA of the CDR3: TGCAGTGCTAGTCCCGGGACAGGGGAGACTGAAGCTTTCTTT. Its protein product is CSASPGTGETEAFF. The chain links TRBV20-1 to TRBJ1-1, with 10 bases identical to TRBD1. Germline V CDR1 and CDR2: DFQATT, SNEGSKA (reference sequence). The CDR3 is 14 amino acids. V shed 3 bases and J 5 bases; nucleotides not matched to a gene: 6.

The V gene is TRBV9, the J gene TRBJ2-5, with D tentatively TRBD2 (6 bases). The germline V and J ends were trimmed by 4 bases and 3 bases, with 19 bases remaining between them. The CDR3 covers 16 residues. Germline lookup yields CDR1 SGDLS and CDR2 YYNGEE. In DNA, the CDR3 is TGTGCCAGCAGCCCACGCGGAGGGACGGTCGAAGAGACCCAGTACTTC. Protein sequence: CASSPRGGTVEETQYF.

V gene TRBV18 combines with J gene TRBJ2-1, with 7 bases aligning to TRBD1. Trimming removed 2 bases from V and 5 bases from J; junction bases left unmatched: 9. Germline V gives CDR1 KGHSH, CDR2 LQKENI. CDR3 length: 16 residues. The chain's CDR3 is CASSPDAGTENNEQFF. For the CDR3, the DNA is TGTGCCAGCTCACCAGACGCCGGGACAGAGAACAATGAGCAGTTCTTC.

About this clone: The sample has other DNA sequences that encode this CDR3 too. The gene calls are TRBV27 and TRBJ1-2; tentatively, D is TRBD1 (5 bases). Between the trimmed V and J ends, which lost 5 bases and 4 bases, there was a span of 11 bases. The CDR3 is made up of 13 amino acids. Germline V gene data show CDR1 as MNHEY and CDR2 as SMNVEV (reference sequence). The CDR3 DNA reads TGTGCCAGCAGTCTCAGGGTGGGCTATGGCTACACCTTC. Residues: CASSLRVGYGYTF.

This clone was seen only once. This chain connects TRBV6-5 to TRBJ2-7; 8 bases align to TRBD2. J lost 2 bases, V lost 6 bases, and 9 bases had no gene match. The CDR3 covers 15 residues. Germline CDR1 is MNHEY and CDR2 is SVGAGI. DNA for the CDR3: TGTGCCAGCAGGACCCTAGCGGGTCCGACCTACGAGCAGTACTTC. This encodes CASRTLAGPTYEQYF.

The rearrangement links TRBV7-2 to TRBJ2-2; no firm D call. Trimming took off 3 bases at V and 4 bases at J, with 9 bases between the two ends. The CDR3 totals 14 residues. Looked up from germline, CDR1 is SGHTA and CDR2 is FQGNSA. CDR3 coding DNA: TGTGCCAGCAGCTTCGTGTCAGTCACCGGGGAGCTGTTTTTT. It encodes CASSFVSVTGELFF. The full variable domain, its missing parts supplied by reference TRBV7-2 and TRBJ2-2, is GAGVSQSPSNKVTEKGKDVELRCDPISGHTALYWYRQSLGQGLEFLIYFQGNSAPDKSGLPSDRFSAERTGGSVSTLTIQRTQQEDSAVYLCASSFVSVTGELFFGEGSRLTVL.

The V gene is TRBV5-6, the J gene TRBJ1-2; 10 positions match TRBD1. The CDR3 is made up of 16 amino acids. The V gene's germline CDR1 is SGHDT and CDR2 YYEEEE. V gave up 0 bases and J gave up 4 bases; unmatched junction bases: 6. CDR3 in DNA: TGTGCCAGCAGCTTGGGGGGACAGGGGAACATCTATGGCTACACCTTC. It specifies CASSLGGQGNIYGYTF.

The V call is TRBV3-1 (or the pseudogene TRBV3-2), the J call TRBJ1-1, with 9 bases identical to TRBD1. Germline CDR1 is LGHDT and CDR2 is YNNKEL (reference sequence). The J segment lost 3 bases and the V segment lost 5 bases, leaving 7 bases of the junction unmatched. The CDR3 spans 15 residues. The CDR3 DNA is TGTGCCAGCAGCACACCCGGGACAGGGTACACTGAAGCTTTCTTT. It yields the protein CASSTPGTGYTEAFF.